This TCR beta chain was sequenced for a study of shared clonotypes between healthy human individuals. This CDR3 region has 15 residues. Germline CDR1 and CDR2: MDHEN and SYDVKM. V was pared by 2 bases and J by 9 bases, with 11 bases of the junction left unmatched. It was across several immunoSEQ plates that each subset's genomic DNA was evenly split. PCR replicates performed on unsorted PBMC used approximately 320 ng DNA, around 28,000 T cell genomes. Libraries were prepared by immunoSEQ multiplex PCR; TCRdb keeps only in-frame clonotypes and omits some of them. Of 550,000 to 600,000 clones listed, around 80% are singletons. Only Caucasian adults living in Nashville, Tennessee served as donors.

The chain carries TRBV28 and TRBJ2-5; the match to TRBD1 covers 8 bases. The source of this sequence is a woman aged 40 to 50 in good health. Some clones in this sample may be carry-over from other donors' samples. The sequenced sample consisted of PBMCs. CDR3 in amino acids: CASSLDRGWEMAQYF. Here the CDR3 DNA reads TGTGCCAGCAGTTTAGACAGGGGATGGGAGATGGCCCAGTACTTC. Together with reference TRBV28 and TRBJ2-5, the CDR3 gives the full variable domain: DVKVTQSSRYLVKRTGEKVFLECVQDMDHENMFWYRQDPGLGLRLIYFSYDVKMKEKGDIPEGYSVSREKKERFSLILESASTNQTSMYLCASSLDRGWEMAQYFGPGTRLLVL.